The 28 T cell receptor beta chains below all came from one sample that was sequenced in a study of shared clonotypes between healthy human individuals. Generated by immunoSEQ multiplex PCR, the TCRdb table keeps only in-frame clones and is missing some. The sample includes some 500,000 clones, roughly 95% of them seen just once. Sequencing was done on a sample of naive CD4+ T cells sorted from blood. This sample's subset: CD45RA+ positively selected. These receptor sequences come from a woman aged 30 to 39 in good health.

The DNA of the CDR3 is TGCGCCAGCAGCTCGGTCGTAGCGCCCTACGAGCAGTACTTC. It specifies CASSSVVAPYEQYF. The chain combines TRBV5-1 with TRBJ2-7; weak D call: TRBD2 (5 bases). This CDR3 comprises 14 residues. Trimming shortened V by 3 bases and J by 2 bases, and 12 bases separated the two germline ends. Germline V gene lookup returns CDR1 SGHRS and CDR2 YFSETQ.

The V gene is TRBV6-1, the J gene TRBJ2-2; D is unclear. CDR1 and CDR2 (germline): MNHNS, SASEGT. Deletions cut 0 bases from V and 2 bases from J, with 10 bases between. The CDR3 consists of 16 residues. The CDR3 sequence: CASSEAVGFNTGELFF. CDR3 coding DNA: TGTGCCAGCAGTGAAGCGGTCGGATTTAACACCGGGGAGCTGTTTTTT.

The genes are TRBV19 and TRBJ2-1; D is uncertain. Germline CDR1 and CDR2: LNHDA and SQIVND (reference sequence). The CDR3 extends over 17 amino acids. The V gene lost 2 bases and the J gene lost 0 bases, with 14 bases spanning the gap. This CDR3 reads CASSINGRASSYNEQFF. CDR3 DNA: TGTGCCAGTAGTATAAACGGACGGGCGAGCTCCTACAATGAGCAGTTCTTC. Complete variable domain (other parts from reference TRBV19 and TRBJ2-1): DGGITQSPKYLFRKEGQNVTLSCEQNLNHDAMYWYRQDPGQGLRLIYYSQIVNDFQKGDIAEGYSVSREKKESFPLTVTSAQKNPTAFYLCASSINGRASSYNEQFFGPGTRLTVL.

This chain links TRBV7-7 with TRBJ2-7, with 8 bases identical to TRBD1. Germline V CDR1 and CDR2: SSHAT, FNYEAQ (reference sequence). V lost 1 base to trimming and J lost 1 base; unmatched junction nucleotides: 0. This CDR3 has 14 amino acids. CDR3 region: CASSLDRGSYEQYF. DNA for the CDR3: TGTGCCAGCAGCTTAGACAGGGGGTCCTACGAGCAGTACTTC.

V is TRBV6-5 and J is TRBJ2-7; the D gene is possibly TRBD2 (8 bases). Germline CDR1 is MNHEY and CDR2 is SVGAGI. V lost 5 bases and J 3 bases, leaving 17 bases between the germline ends. This CDR3 region has 15 residues. CDR3 nucleotides: TGTGCCAGCAGTCGTTCGGGAGGGGGCGACTACGAGCAGTACTTC. Its protein product is CASSRSGGGDYEQYF.

The V gene is TRBV9, the J gene TRBJ1-1; D might be TRBD1 (6 bases). CDR1 and CDR2 from the germline V gene are SGDLS and YYNGEE. The V gene lost 1 base and the J gene lost 4 bases, with 11 bases spanning the gap. The CDR3 spans 14 residues. This CDR3 is CASSVMTGVTEAFF. The CDR3 nucleotides are TGTGCCAGCAGCGTAATGACAGGTGTCACTGAAGCTTTCTTT.

The V and J genes are TRBV28 and TRBJ2-7, with TRBD1 matching 9 bases. Unmatched junction bases numbered 3, after V lost 6 bases and J lost 0 bases. CDR1 is MDHEN and CDR2 is SYDVKM in the germline V gene. This CDR3 contains 14 residues. CDR3 sequence (DNA): TGTGCCAGCAGGACAGGGGGAATCTCCTACGAGCAGTACTTC. Its translation is CASRTGGISYEQYF.

The chain is built from TRBV6-5 and TRBJ2-7; tentatively, D is TRBD2 (6 bases). Trimming removed 6 bases at V and 1 base at J, with 16 bases between. Germline lookup yields CDR1 MNHEY and CDR2 SVGAGI. The CDR3 has 15 residues. DNA of the CDR3: TGTGCCAGCAGCCGGGGACTCCCGGGGTCCTACGAGCAGTACTTC. Translation: CASSRGLPGSYEQYF.

The chain links TRBV28 to TRBJ2-5, with TRBD1 identical over 8 bases. This CDR3 spans 16 amino acids. Trimming cost V 4 bases and J 4 bases; bases outside gene matches: 11. Germline CDR1 reads MDHEN; CDR2 reads SYDVKM. The CDR3 region has the DNA TGTGCCAGCAGTTCCTGGACAGGGAGAGTACTAGAGACCCAGTACTTC. This gives the protein CASSSWTGRVLETQYF.

The count of this clone is one. The chain combines TRBV28 with TRBJ1-2; TRBD1 agrees at 8 bases. With 2 bases clipped from V and 5 bases from J, the junction kept 7 bases outside the gene matches. Germline V lookup: CDR1 MDHEN, CDR2 SYDVKM. The CDR3 runs 15 residues. This CDR3 is CASSLGTGRWYGYTF. In DNA form, the CDR3 reads TGTGCCAGCAGTTTAGGGACAGGAAGATGGTATGGCTACACCTTC.

V and J are TRBV28 and TRBJ1-5, with TRBD1 as a possible D gene (5 bases). CDR3 length: 15 residues. With 2 bases removed from V and 0 bases from J, the gap between germline ends came to 8 bases. The germline V gene encodes CDR1 MDHEN and CDR2 SYDVKM. The CDR3 DNA is TGTGCCAGCAGTTTACCAGGGCCTAGCAATCAGCCCCAGCATTTT. Encoded protein: CASSLPGPSNQPQHF.

This chain uses TRBV9 with TRBJ1-6; 9 bases are a match to TRBD1. CDR3 length equals 15 residues. The V gene end was trimmed by 3 bases and the J gene end by 10 bases; junction bases not matched to a gene: 8. CDR1 and CDR2 from the germline V gene are SGDLS and YYNGEE. CDR3 bases: TGTGCCAGCAGCGAGGGGACAGGGACTTGGTCACCCCTCCACTTT. Encoded protein: CASSEGTGTWSPLHF.

The chain links TRBV28 to TRBJ2-7, with 9 bases aligning to TRBD1. Germline values: CDR1 MDHEN, CDR2 SYDVKM. The CDR3 runs 13 residues. The J segment lost 4 bases and the V segment lost 5 bases, leaving 3 bases of the junction unmatched. Here the CDR3 DNA reads TGTGCCAGCAGTGATGGACAGGGGTACGAGCAGTACTTC. The encoded protein is CASSDGQGYEQYF.

The J gene is TRBJ1-1, the V gene TRBV9; no clear D. The CDR3 runs to 16 residues. Trimming removed 0 bases at V and 1 base at J, with 13 bases between. Germline CDR1 is SGDLS and CDR2 is YYNGEE. CDR3 amino acids: CASSVDGRPWNTEAFF. In DNA form, the CDR3 reads TGTGCCAGCAGCGTAGATGGGAGACCCTGGAACACTGAAGCTTTCTTT.

The genes are TRBV18 and TRBJ1-5; TRBD1 might be the D (6 bases). The CDR3 loop spans 14 amino acids. Germline V gene lookup returns CDR1 KGHSH and CDR2 LQKENI. V dropped 6 bases and J dropped 5 bases, with 14 bases sitting between them. CDR3 residues: CASSRGQSDQPQHF. The CDR3 region has the DNA TGTGCCAGCTCCCGAGGACAGTCGGATCAGCCCCAGCATTTT.

The rearrangement uses TRBV19 and TRBJ1-2; D is undetermined. From germline, CDR1 is LNHDA and CDR2 SQIVND (reference sequence). The germline V and J ends were trimmed by 7 bases and 3 bases, with 12 bases remaining between them. The CDR3 consists of 13 residues. The CDR3 DNA is TGTGCCAGTACCCGGACCGGCGACTATGGCTACACCTTC. Protein product: CASTRTGDYGYTF.

CDR3 residues: CASSNTGSGANVLTF. DNA of the CDR3: TGTGCCAGCAGCAACACAGGGTCCGGGGCCAACGTCCTGACTTTC. This rearrangement joins TRBV9 to TRBJ2-6, with D perhaps matching TRBD1 (6 bases). With 4 bases removed from V and 4 bases from J, the gap between germline ends came to 12 bases. The CDR3 length is 15 residues. Germline V CDR1 and CDR2: SGDLS, YYNGEE.

The CDR3 DNA sequence: TGTGTCAGAAGCTCGAATCGGGGGGCCTACGAGCAGTACTTC. It yields the protein CVRSSNRGAYEQYF. The J gene is TRBJ2-7, the V gene TRBV7-5; the D call in the table, TRBD2, was not verified against the DNA. TRBV7-5 is an annotated pseudogene. The CDR3 has 14 amino acids.

V gene TRBV11-2 combines with J gene TRBJ2-7; 10 bases map to TRBD1. The V gene end was trimmed by 2 bases and the J gene end by 1 base; junction bases not matched to a gene: 2. In germline, CDR1 is SGHAT, CDR2 FQNNGV. The CDR3 has 15 amino acids. CDR3 DNA: TGTGCCAGCAGCTTACGGGGACAGGGGTCCTACGAGCAGTACTTC. Amino acids: CASSLRGQGSYEQYF.

The chain carries TRBV29-1 and TRBJ1-1; TRBD1 might be the D (5 bases). Trimming left V 7 bases short and J 4 bases short, with 19 bases between. CDR3 length: 14 amino acids. The germline CDR1 and CDR2 sequences are SQVTM and ANQGSEA. CDR3 sequence: CSATDTGRGTEAFF. Here the CDR3 DNA reads TGCAGCGCAACGGACACAGGACGGGGCACTGAAGCTTTCTTT.

V usage is TRBV27 and J usage is TRBJ1-2; TRBD1 matches at 7 bases. Trimming took 10 bases from V and 4 from J; bases not matched to a gene: 9. The CDR3 extends over 13 amino acids. The germline gives CDR1 MNHEY, CDR2 SMNVEV (reference sequence). The CDR3 nucleotides read TGTGCCAACCCGACAGGGCGGCCCTATGGCTACACCTTC. This gives the protein CANPTGRPYGYTF.

V and J are TRBV7-2 and TRBJ2-7; D is unresolved. Germline assignment: CDR1 SGHTA and CDR2 FQGNSA. V was shortened by 8 bases and J by 2 bases, with 7 bases between the two germline ends. The CDR3 length is 11 residues. The CDR3 region has the DNA TGTGCCAGCTCTGTGGCCTACGAGCAGTACTTC. Amino acid sequence: CASSVAYEQYF.

This clone was seen once. V gene TRBV2 combines with J gene TRBJ2-7, with D maybe TRBD2 (5 bases). The CDR3 extends over 14 amino acids. Germline CDR1 reads SNHLY; CDR2 reads FYNNEI. Trimming took 6 bases from V and 0 from J, leaving 12 bases between them. CDR3 in DNA: TGTGCCAGCAGGAGCGGAAGGAGCTCCTACGAGCAGTACTTC. Encoded protein: CASRSGRSSYEQYF. Using reference TRBV2 and TRBJ2-7 for the parts outside the CDR3, the full variable domain is EPEVTQTPSHQVTQMGQEVILRCVPISNHLYFYWYRQILGQKVEFLVSFYNNEISEKSEIFDDQFSVERPDGSNFTLKIRSTKLEDSAMYFCASRSGRSSYEQYFGPGTRLTVT.

The chain uses TRBV6-6 and TRBJ1-3; D gene uncertain. This CDR3 is 15 amino acids long. CDR1 is MNHNY and CDR2 is SVGAGI in the germline V gene (reference sequence). V was cut by 5 bases and J by 0 bases, with 11 bases left in between. The CDR3 region is CASSPDTASGNTIYF. DNA of the CDR3: TGTGCCAGCAGTCCCGACACCGCCTCTGGAAACACCATATATTTT.

V is TRBV5-6 and J is TRBJ1-2, with 7 nucleotides matching TRBD1. The germline gives CDR1 SGHDT, CDR2 YYEEEE. Trimming at V came to 4 bases and at J to 2 bases, leaving 14 bases not matched to a gene. This CDR3 is built from 17 residues. The CDR3 DNA reads as TGTGCCAGCAGCCTACTAGCGATAACAGGGGCGAACTATGGCTACACCTTC. Its translation is CASSLLAITGANYGYTF.

This sequence joins TRBV29-1 and TRBJ1-4; D is unclear. Germline-derived CDR1 and CDR2 are SQVTM and ANQGSEA. The CDR3 has 11 amino acids. The ends were cut back, 7 bases at V and 5 bases at J, with 8 bases in the middle. CDR3: CSGTGNEKLFF. The CDR3 DNA sequence: TGCAGCGGGACGGGGAATGAAAAACTGTTTTTT.

This chain connects TRBV5-1 to TRBJ2-3, with a weak D call TRBD2 (5 bases). This CDR3 is built from 14 residues. In germline, CDR1 is SGHRS, CDR2 YFSETQ. The V and J ends lost 5 bases and 5 bases respectively, with 15 bases between them. CDR3 protein: CASRTTAGQDTQYF. In nucleotides, the CDR3 is TGCGCCAGCAGAACCACCGCGGGCCAAGATACGCAGTATTTT.

The gene calls are TRBV6-6 and TRBJ2-6; D unclear. The CDR3 length is 16 residues. The V end lost 0 bases, the J end lost 0 bases, and 6 bases lay between the germline ends. Per the germline V gene, CDR1 is MNHNY and CDR2 is SVGAGI (reference sequence). The CDR3 reads CASSYSRSSGANVLTF. CDR3 nucleotide sequence: TGTGCCAGCAGTTACTCACGGAGCTCTGGGGCCAACGTCCTGACTTTC.